This TCR beta chain was captured by sequencing in a study of identical twins. The authors used template switching to add a universal primer site and gave cDNA unique molecular identifiers. TCRdb processed the 5' RACE reads anew with MiXCR; each CDR3 protein has one entry. The sample lists about 530,000 distinct CDR3 sequences; 15% were seen once. Trimming left V 6 bases short and J 7 bases short, with 18 bases between. Germline assignment: CDR1 MGHRA and CDR2 YSYEKL. This CDR3 is built from 15 residues. A further study also used this sample, focusing on yellow fever vaccine responses in identical twins.

This receptor was identified in a woman in her late teens or twenties in good health. This rearrangement joins TRBV4-1 to TRBJ2-2; D perhaps matches TRBD2 (7 bases). Sequenced input: CD4+ T cells sorted from blood. In DNA, the CDR3 is TGCGCCAGCAGGGGGCTGGGGGGGGCGAGCGGGGAGCTGTTTTTT. Residues: CASRGLGGASGELFF.